The T cell receptor beta chain under discussion was sequenced for a study of blood T cell repertoires in COVID-19. Study-wide background: COVID-19 samples, acute and convalescent, were from the United States, Italy and Spain. In each case, the material was cDNA or gDNA derived from T cells, B-cell-depleted T cells, or PBMCs.

CDR1 is SGHRS and CDR2 is YFSETQ in the germline V gene. V lost 4 bases and J 4 bases, leaving 15 bases between the germline ends. The CDR3 is 16 residues long. In the original workflow: Estimation of nucleated cell counts relied on the amplification of reference gene primers. Here immunoSEQ multiplex PCR was the method, and the copy in TCRdb shows in-frame clones only, minus some. V and J calls and clone size are those listed in that table; D and trimming were worked out from the DNA. The sample yields nearly 100,000 clones, approximately 84% seen once. This sequence was found in a woman in her fifties or sixties with acute or convalescent COVID-19. This chain connects TRBV5-1 to TRBJ1-6, with no clear D. Sequencing used peripheral blood. The CDR3 DNA reads as TGCGCCAGCAGCCTGGGGTACGGTTCTTATAATTCACCCCTCCACTTT. Translating gives CASSLGYGSYNSPLHF. The full variable domain, completed using reference TRBV5-1 and TRBJ1-6, is KAGVTQTPRYLIKTRGQQVTLSCSPISGHRSVSWYQQTPGQGLQFLFEYFSETQRNKGNFPGRFSGRQFSNSRSEMNVSTLELGDSALYLCASSLGYGSYNSPLHFGNGTRLTVT.